This T cell receptor (beta chain) was sequenced for a study of CD4 T cells in relation to SARS-CoV-2 and coronaviruses. Data came from immunoSEQ multiplex PCR; TCRdb stores just in-frame clones and leaves some out. The table lists around 20,000 clones, 65% to 80% of them singletons, with about 32% in the top ten. This CDR3 comprises 18 residues. The germline CDR1 and CDR2 sequences are LGHDT and YNNKEL (reference sequence). The V and J ends lost 1 base and 0 bases, in that order; junction bases with no gene match: 8. Unexposed donor CD4+ T cells date from about 2011-2018, before the COVID-19 pandemic. Isolation of CD4+ T cells took place after about 10 days in culture. Concerning this clone itself: Its target is not known.

Sequenced: CD4+ T cells from PBMCs, cultured in vitro. The TCR originated in a human donor in good health. The V and J genes are TRBV3-1 (or the pseudogene TRBV3-2) and TRBJ1-4; 7 bases line up with TRBD1. The CDR3, as DNA: TGTGCCAGCAGCCAAGCCGACAGGGAAGATGCAACTAATGAAAAACTGTTTTTT. This encodes CASSQADREDATNEKLFF.